Sequencing of this TCR beta chain was carried out in a study of shared clonotypes between healthy human individuals. In the study overall: Used for every donor were three CD4 naive, three CD4 memory, two CD8 naive and one CD8 memory plate.

V was pared by 6 bases and J by 4 bases, with 10 bases between. CDR1 and CDR2 (germline): MDHEN, SYDVKM. This CDR3 spans 12 amino acids. Sequencing was at deep level. Assay: immunoSEQ multiplex PCR; the TCRdb copy retains only in-frame clones and omits some. The data show 630,000 or so clones, 95% to 98% seen once. CD8 cells regarded as naive lacked CD45RO, were positively chosen for CCR7, and omitted terminally differentiated effector memory CD45RA+ cells. V gene TRBV28 combines with J gene TRBJ2-7; D unclear. This TCR was sampled from a man aged 25 to 40 in good health. Material: naive CD8+ T cells sorted from blood. CDR3 sequence: CASSQNRYEQYF. Written as DNA, the CDR3 is TGTGCCAGCAGCCAGAATCGATACGAGCAGTACTTC.